The clone carrying this T cell receptor (beta chain) was observed once. No antigen is known for it. This sample is drawn from a study of cytomegalovirus exposure and HLA in healthy donors. Germline V lookup: CDR1 MNHEY, CDR2 SMNVEV (reference sequence). CDR3 length: 13 amino acids. Trimming removed 5 bases at V and 6 bases at J, with 14 bases between. Study observations and caveats: Most TCR sequences were uncommon, yet certain public TCRs appeared in many donors. A missense variant in DCLRE1C was later tied to TCR beta V- and J-gene trimming.

60 Vbeta and 13 Jbeta primers were used in PCR. How the authors handled the data: It was a later analysis that counted about 80 million unique TCR beta chains, of which some 9.9 million were shared. Libraries were prepared by immunoSEQ multiplex PCR; TCRdb keeps only in-frame clonotypes and omits some of them. D and trimming were read from the DNA, whereas the V and J calls and clone size are those reported in that table. The sample has over 150,000 clones, around 72% seen once. The receptor was derived from a man aged 45-65 years in good health and CMV-seronegative. V gene TRBV27 combines with J gene TRBJ2-7, with D perhaps TRBD1 (6 bases). Sequenced material: PBMCs. The CDR3, as DNA: TGTGCCAGCAGTAGCGAAACAGGGCTCGAGCAGTACTTC. It is translated as CASSSETGLEQYF.